This TCR beta chain was sequenced for a study of blood T cell repertoires in COVID-19. Study information: Specimens from acute and convalescent COVID-19 originated in the United States, Italy and Spain. T cells, B-cell-depleted T cells, or PBMCs supplied cDNA or gDNA.

Under the authors' procedure: Amplification from reference gene primers served as the basis for estimated nucleated cell counts. Sequencing was performed with immunoSEQ multiplex PCR; in TCRdb, only in-frame clones are kept and a portion is missing. The V and J calls and clone size were taken over from that table, and D and trimming were inferred from the DNA. The table lists 150,000 or so clones, 88% of them singletons. This clone appeared a few times. Specimen: peripheral blood. This receptor was taken from a woman aged 60-75 years with acute or convalescent COVID-19.

CDR3 DNA sequence: TGTGCCAGCAGCCAATCGGAGCAGCAGCCCCAGCATTTT. This translates into CASSQSEQQPQHF. The rearrangement links TRBV3-1 (or the pseudogene TRBV3-2) to TRBJ1-5, with D unresolved. This CDR3 has 13 amino acids. CDR1 LGHDT and CDR2 YNNKEL come from the germline V gene (reference sequence). Trimming removed 2 bases at V and 7 bases at J, with 9 bases between.